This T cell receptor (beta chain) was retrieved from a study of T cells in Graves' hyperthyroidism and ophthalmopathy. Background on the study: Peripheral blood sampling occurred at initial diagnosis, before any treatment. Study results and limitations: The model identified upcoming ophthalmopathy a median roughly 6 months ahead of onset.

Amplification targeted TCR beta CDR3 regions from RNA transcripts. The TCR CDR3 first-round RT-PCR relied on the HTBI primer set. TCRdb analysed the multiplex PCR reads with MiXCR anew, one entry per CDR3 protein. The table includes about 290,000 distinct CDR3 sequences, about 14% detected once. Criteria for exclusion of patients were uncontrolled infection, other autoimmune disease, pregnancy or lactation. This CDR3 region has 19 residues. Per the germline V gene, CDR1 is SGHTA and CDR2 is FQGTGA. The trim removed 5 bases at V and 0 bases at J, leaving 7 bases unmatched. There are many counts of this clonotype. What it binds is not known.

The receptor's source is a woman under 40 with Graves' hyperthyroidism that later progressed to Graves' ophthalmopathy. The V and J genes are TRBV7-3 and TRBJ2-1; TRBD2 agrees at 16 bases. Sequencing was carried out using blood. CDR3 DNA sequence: TGTGCCAGCAGCATGGGACTAGCGGGAGGGCCGGGCTCCTACAATGAGCAGTTCTTC. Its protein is CASSMGLAGGPGSYNEQFF.